This passage covers 10 T cell receptor beta chains from one sample sequenced in a study of blood T cell repertoires in COVID-19. Sequenced by immunoSEQ multiplex PCR; TCRdb stores in-frame clones only, minus some. The profile shows 250,000 to 300,000 clones, 85% to 90% of them singletons. Sequenced sample: PBMCs or T cells enriched from blood (not recorded which). These receptors came from a man aged 18 to 30 who had recovered from COVID-19.

The chain is built from TRBV2 and TRBJ2-5, with a tentative D call TRBD2 (7 bases). Germline assignment: CDR1 SNHLY and CDR2 FYNNEI. V was pared by 11 bases and J by 7 bases, with 14 bases between. The CDR3 spans 11 residues. CDR3 region: CASGGGGTQYF. The CDR3 DNA is TGTGCCTCGGGGGGCGGAGGGACCCAGTACTTC.

This chain links TRBV3-1 (or the pseudogene TRBV3-2) with TRBJ2-3, with D uncertain. Germline CDR1 reads LGHDT; CDR2 reads YNNKEL (reference sequence). Trimming removed 1 base from V and 5 bases from J, with 7 bases in between. This CDR3 region has 13 residues. This CDR3 is CASSQAPGDTQYF. CDR3 nucleotide sequence: TGTGCCAGCAGCCAAGCACCCGGAGATACGCAGTATTTT.

This chain connects TRBV19 to TRBJ2-1, with 7 bases fitting TRBD2. The CDR3 totals 15 residues. Per germline, CDR1 LNHDA and CDR2 SQIVND (reference sequence). V was clipped by 5 bases and J by 2 bases; unmatched bases: 6. The DNA of the CDR3 is TGTGCCAGTAGTTTTGGCGGGAGCACCTACAATGAGCAGTTCTTC. It specifies CASSFGGSTYNEQFF. Combining the CDR3 with reference TRBV19 and TRBJ2-1 gives the whole variable domain DGGITQSPKYLFRKEGQNVTLSCEQNLNHDAMYWYRQDPGQGLRLIYYSQIVNDFQKGDIAEGYSVSREKKESFPLTVTSAQKNPTAFYLCASSFGGSTYNEQFFGPGTRLTVL.

The CDR3 DNA is TGTGCCAGCAGCTTTTCACCACAGAGAAACTATGGCTACACCTTC. Residues: CASSFSPQRNYGYTF. The V call is TRBV7-9, the J call TRBJ1-2; the D is unclear. This CDR3 comprises 15 residues. CDR1 and CDR2 from the germline V gene are SEHNR and FQNEAQ (reference sequence). V lost 3 bases, J lost 2 bases, and 13 bases lay in between. The whole variable domain, filled in from reference TRBV7-9 and TRBJ1-2, reads DTGVSQNPRHKITKRGQNVTFRCDPISEHNRLYWYRQTLGQGPEFLTYFQNEAQLEKSRLLSDRFSAERPKGSFSTLEIQRTEQGDSAMYLCASSFSPQRNYGYTFGSGTRLTVV.

This chain uses TRBV27 with TRBJ2-1; possible D gene TRBD1, 5 bases. The CDR3 runs to 14 residues. Per the germline V gene, CDR1 is MNHEY and CDR2 is SMNVEV (reference sequence). Trimming removed 3 bases at V and 1 base at J, with 7 bases between. CDR3 sequence: CASSFRASYNEQFF. The CDR3 DNA is TGTGCCAGCAGTTTCAGGGCGTCCTACAATGAGCAGTTCTTC.

The V gene is TRBV28, the J gene TRBJ1-5, with TRBD1 matching 8 bases. The CDR3 length is 13 residues. Germline V gene lookup returns CDR1 MDHEN and CDR2 SYDVKM. V was clipped by 7 bases and J by 6 bases; unmatched bases: 5. The CDR3 reads CASTKQGVQPQHF. The CDR3 DNA is TGTGCCAGCACCAAACAGGGGGTTCAGCCCCAGCATTTT.

The chain recombines TRBV11-2 with TRBJ2-2; 9 bases line up with TRBD2. With 2 bases clipped from V and 11 bases from J, the junction kept 9 bases outside the gene matches. CDR1 is SGHAT, CDR2 FQNNGV, per germline. The CDR3 consists of 15 residues. As DNA, the CDR3 is TGTGCCAGCAGCTTATTGGGACTAGCTTACTATGAGCTGTTTTTT. It is translated as CASSLLGLAYYELFF.

The rearrangement joins TRBV10-3 to TRBJ2-3; 7 nucleotides agree with TRBD1. This CDR3 comprises 15 residues. After removal of 2 bases from V and 4 bases from J, the junction contained 6 bases not matched to a gene. Germline-derived CDR1 and CDR2 are ENHRY and SYGVKD. CDR3 amino acids: CAISEPTGRSDTQYF. The CDR3 region has the DNA TGTGCCATCAGTGAGCCGACAGGGCGATCAGATACGCAGTATTTT.

The chain couples TRBV28 to TRBJ1-3; D is possibly TRBD1 (6 bases). There are 16 residues in the CDR3. Germline assignment: CDR1 MDHEN and CDR2 SYDVKM. Trimming left V 3 bases short and J 2 bases short, with 14 bases between. The CDR3 reads CASSFLTGITGNTIYF. The CDR3, as DNA: TGTGCCAGCAGTTTCCTAACAGGGATCACTGGAAACACCATATATTTT.

The gene calls are TRBV15 and TRBJ1-3; TRBD1 aligns across 9 bases. The V gene's germline CDR1 is LNHNV and CDR2 YYDKDF (reference sequence). This CDR3 spans 17 amino acids. The V segment lost 0 bases and the J segment 3 bases; nucleotides outside the gene matches: 6. The CDR3 loop reads CATSRDLGQGFGNTIYF. The CDR3 coding sequence is TGTGCCACCAGCAGAGATCTGGGACAGGGTTTTGGAAACACCATATATTTT. The complete variable domain, with remaining parts taken from reference TRBV15 and TRBJ1-3, reads DAMVIQNPRYQVTQFGKPVTLSCSQTLNHNVMYWYQQKSSQAPKLLFHYYDKDFNNEADTPDNFQSRRPNTSFCFLDIRSPGLGDTAMYLCATSRDLGQGFGNTIYFGEGSWLTVV.